This TCR beta chain was obtained from a study of T cells in Graves' hyperthyroidism and ophthalmopathy. Amplified TCR beta CDR3 regions came from RNA transcripts. First-round RT-PCR with HTBI primers amplified the TCR CDR3 region. TCRdb ran MiXCR on the multiplex PCR reads and lists one entry per CDR3 protein. This repertoire shows about 480,000 distinct CDR3 sequences, over 13% found once; its top ten account for less than 20%. There are 13 residues in the CDR3. Germline V lookup: CDR1 ENHRY, CDR2 SYGVKD. This clonotype was observed at least ten times. The junction and the germline gene differ at one end; a read error may be behind it.

The TCR originated in a woman under 30 with Graves' hyperthyroidism. This sequence joins TRBV10-3 and TRBJ1-4; 7 nucleotides align to TRBD1. The specimen sequenced was blood. The CDR3 reads CAISESGQWKLFF. DNA for the CDR3: TGTGCCATCAGCGAGTCGGGACAGTGGAAACTGTTTTTT.